This T cell receptor beta chain was sequenced in a study of blood T cells in healthy people across ages (dated by TCRdb to the mid-2010s). Looking at the study overall: In model experiments, template switching captured about one uniquely barcoded TCR beta cDNA molecule for every two T cells. Two additional independent replicas of 1 million unique cDNA reads from the same blood draw were analyzed for two donors (one aged 18 to 30 and one aged 80 or older). The donors were divided into four age groups: young (average approximately 16 years), middle-aged (under 40), aged (roughly 60) and long-lived (roughly 86). Using deep sequencing normalized with unique cDNA molecular identifiers, the study measured how TCR beta repertoire diversity changes with age. To avoid experimental bias, donors of different ages were randomly spread across the sequencing lanes. General findings and caveats noted by the study authors: A strong correlation was found between observed TCR beta diversity and the percentage of naive T cells measured by flow cytometry. Conclusive comparison of naive and antigen-experienced compartments was prevented by the profiling of bulk unsorted PBMCs. Compared with the aged group, more naive CD4+ T cells, fewer expanded clones and increased TCR diversity were shown by the long-lived group, suggesting age selection. Estimates of total diversity from one million sequenced T cells were regarded as lower bounds and underestimates. As age increased, observed TCR beta diversity per million T cells dropped in a roughly linear way, and a significant reduction was already evident by age around 41. The CMV infection status of donors was not known, potentially confounding age-related changes in expanded clonotypes.

The CDR3 measures 16 amino acids from cysteine to phenylalanine. The CDR3 DNA has 48 bases and is translated from base 1. Per the germline V gene, MGHDK is the CDR1 and SYGVNS is the CDR2. Clipping removes 4 bases from V and 6 bases from J, with 7 as the unmatched junction base count. Systemically healthy Caucasian individuals from Russia, 35 to 50 in total and aged roughly 6 to 100 years, were included as donors. Approximately 9.3 milliliters of peripheral blood were drawn from each donor into EDTA-treated Vacutainer tubes. PBMCs were isolated by Ficoll-Paque density-gradient centrifugation, with at least 7 million obtained per sample. Total RNA was extracted from PBMCs with Trizol reagent, with at least 5 micrograms obtained per sample. For every donor, an aliquot of PBMCs went through flow cytometry to measure the percentages of naive CD45RAhigh/CD27high T cells. There are a few counts of this clonotype. The target of this receptor is not known. Per-nucleotide qualities are absent, and no much larger clonotype sits a single base away.

Libraries came from 5' RACE. Sequencing was carried out with an Illumina HiSeq 2500. A second roughly 6 to 12 cycle PCR used a sample-barcoded 5' primer and a J-beta primer mix. A unique molecular identifier was introduced onto each TCR beta cDNA molecule by a template-switch 5' adaptor carrying 12 random nucleotides. Each sample yielded at least 2.5 million CDR3-containing paired-end reads. First-strand cDNA synthesis was performed from all RNA using the Mint cDNA synthesis kit, with priming by a TRBC-specific oligonucleotide. Following uracil-DNA glycosylase treatment, a first 18-cycle PCR with universal primers M1SS and BC2_uni_R was performed on all cDNA. Per the original workflow: Normalization of each sample was performed by random selection of 1 million high-quality reads, each carrying a distinct molecular identifier. Reads sharing molecular identifiers were discarded rather than binned into consensus sequences. CDR3 identification, clonotype clustering and error correction used MiTCR with a Q25 quality threshold and the strictest error-elimination algorithm. A nonparametric unseen species model using Euler transformation provided a lower-bound estimate of total TCR beta diversity. TCRdb reprocessing: public reads trimmed at Q25 with fastp, clones called with MiXCR, in-frame beta chains kept. Each entry is one CDR3 protein sequence, shown with its most common DNA and genes. The V and J calls shown here were made by TCRdb, not taken from the authors' results. Here the sample has more than 1 million distinct CDR3 sequences; 45% occur a single time. The top ten hold 18% of the sample.

The sequence derives from a woman aged 55-69 years in good health. The sample was blood. Recombination joined TRBV25-1 with TRBJ2-4, with 12 middle bases fitting TRBD1. This receptor has the CDR3 CASSAPGQGARNIQYF. The sequence in DNA is TGTGCCAGCAGTGCCCCGGGACAGGGGGCCCGAAACATTCAGTACTTC.